This TCR beta chain was sequenced for a study of CD8+CD57+ T cells in acquired aplastic anemia. Study information: The study obtained an average of approximately 3 ug of DNA from sorted CD4+ and CD8+ cells. For CD4+ cells, healthy donors had an average of approximately 9.8 million reads. General study points: Patients and controls shared 25 to 35 CD8+ CDR3 sequences, highly expressed in patients. Between patients and controls, CD8+ Simpson's diversity did not vary significantly.

Trimming took 4 bases from V and 5 from J, leaving 14 bases between them. CDR3 length equals 14 residues. Germline CDR1 is MDHEN and CDR2 is SYDVKM. Investigators profiled TCR beta VDJ and CDR3 from genomic DNA template. TCRdb ran MiXCR on the reads and lists one entry per CDR3 protein. The table lists approximately 160,000 distinct CDR3 sequences, around 45% of them singletons, with about 1.1% in the top ten. This clonotype has a handful of counts. Its antigen is not identified. Sample: sorted CD4+, CD8+, or CD8+CD57+ T cells (not recorded which) from PBMCs. The sequence came from a human donor in good health. This rearrangement joins TRBV28 to TRBJ1-2; D ambiguous. CDR3 residues: CASSSPVQTYGYTF. For the CDR3, the DNA is TGTGCCAGCAGTTCCCCGGTACAGACGTATGGCTACACCTTC.